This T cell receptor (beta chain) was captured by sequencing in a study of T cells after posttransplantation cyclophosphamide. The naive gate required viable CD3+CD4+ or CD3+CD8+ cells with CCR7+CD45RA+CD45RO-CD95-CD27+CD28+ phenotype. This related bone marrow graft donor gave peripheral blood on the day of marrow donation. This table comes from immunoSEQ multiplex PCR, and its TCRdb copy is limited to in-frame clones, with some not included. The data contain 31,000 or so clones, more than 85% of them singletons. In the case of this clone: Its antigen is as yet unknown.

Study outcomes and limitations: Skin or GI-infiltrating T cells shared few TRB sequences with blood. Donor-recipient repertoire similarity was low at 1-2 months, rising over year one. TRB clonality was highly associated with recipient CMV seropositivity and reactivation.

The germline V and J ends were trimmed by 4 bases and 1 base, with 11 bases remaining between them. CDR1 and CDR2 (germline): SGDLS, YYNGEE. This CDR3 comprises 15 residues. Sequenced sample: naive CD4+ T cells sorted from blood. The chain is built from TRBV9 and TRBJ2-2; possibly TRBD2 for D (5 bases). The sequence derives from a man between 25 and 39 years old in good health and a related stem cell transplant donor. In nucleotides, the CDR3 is TGTGCCAGCAGCCCCCACGGACTGAACACCGGGGAGCTGTTTTTT. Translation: CASSPHGLNTGELFF.